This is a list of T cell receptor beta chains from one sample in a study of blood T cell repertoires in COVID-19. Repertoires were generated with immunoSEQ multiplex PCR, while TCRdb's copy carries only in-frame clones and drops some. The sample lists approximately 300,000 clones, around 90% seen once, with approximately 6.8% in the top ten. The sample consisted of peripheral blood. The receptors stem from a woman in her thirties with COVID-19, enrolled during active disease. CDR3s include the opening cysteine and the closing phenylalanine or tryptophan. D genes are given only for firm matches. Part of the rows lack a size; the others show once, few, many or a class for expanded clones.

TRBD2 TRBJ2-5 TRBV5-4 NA CASSYEPAGGLETQYF TGTGCCAGCAGCTATGAACCGGCGGGAGGTTTGGAGACCCAGTACTTC
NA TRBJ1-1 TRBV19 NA CASSIRGQNTEAFF TGTGCCAGTAGTATCAGGGGCCAGAACACTGAAGCTTTCTTT
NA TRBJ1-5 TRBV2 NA CASRRANQPQHF TGTGCCAGCAGGAGGGCGAATCAGCCCCAGCATTTT
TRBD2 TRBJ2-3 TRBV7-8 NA CASRREPSTDTQYF TGTGCCAGCAGGCGGGAGCCGAGCACAGATACGCAGTATTTT
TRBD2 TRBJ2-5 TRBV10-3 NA CAISDIGTTQETQYF TGTGCCATCAGTGACATCGGGACTACCCAAGAGACCCAGTACTTC
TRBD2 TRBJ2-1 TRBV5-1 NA CASSSLAGTSNEQFF TGCGCCAGCAGCTCCTTGGCCGGGACTAGCAATGAGCAGTTCTTC
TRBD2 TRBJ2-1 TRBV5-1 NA CASSSSGRAENEQFF TGCGCCAGCAGCTCTAGCGGGAGGGCCGAAAATGAGCAGTTCTTC
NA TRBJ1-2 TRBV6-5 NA CASTRGSGAGYTF TGTGCCAGCACCCGGGGATCGGGCGCTGGCTACACCTTC
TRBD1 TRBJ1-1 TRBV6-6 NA CAGQGGTEAFF TGTGCCGGACAGGGGGGAACTGAAGCTTTCTTT
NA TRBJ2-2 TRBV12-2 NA CASRLPTSTSANTGELFF TGTGCAAGTCGCTTACCTACCTCGACTAGCGCGAACACCGGGGAGCTGTTTTTT
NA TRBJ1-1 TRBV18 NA CASSFQGDTEAFF TGTGCCAGCTCTTTCCAGGGTGACACTGAAGCTTTCTTT
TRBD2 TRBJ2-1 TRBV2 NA CATQAGGGHYNEQFF TGTGCCACTCAAGCGGGAGGAGGTCACTACAATGAGCAGTTCTTC
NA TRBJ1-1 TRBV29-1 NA CSVGGFRNTEAFF TGCAGCGTTGGAGGTTTTCGGAACACTGAAGCTTTCTTT
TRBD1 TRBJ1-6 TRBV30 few CAWRTGVSPLHF TGTGCCTGGAGAACAGGGGTTTCACCCCTCCACTTT
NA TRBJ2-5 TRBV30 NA CAWDPRGTEETQYF TGTGCCTGGGACCCCCGGGGGACAGAAGAGACCCAGTACTTC
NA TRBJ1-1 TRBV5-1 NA CASSLDRNTEAFF TGCGCCAGCAGCTTGGACAGAAACACTGAAGCTTTCTTT
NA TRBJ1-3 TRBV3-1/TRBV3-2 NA CASRRNREPGNTIYF TGTGCCAGCAGGCGGAACAGGGAGCCTGGAAACACCATATATTTT
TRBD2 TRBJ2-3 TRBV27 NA CASSTKVGLNTDTQYF TGTGCCAGCAGTACCAAGGTGGGACTAAACACAGATACGCAGTATTTT
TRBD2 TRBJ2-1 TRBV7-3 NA CASSFLGTKDNEQFF TGTGCCAGCAGCTTTCTCGGGACTAAGGACAATGAGCAGTTCTTC
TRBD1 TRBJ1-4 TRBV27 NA CASSRTGAPNEKLFF TGTGCCAGCAGCCGGACAGGGGCCCCAAATGAAAAACTGTTTTTT
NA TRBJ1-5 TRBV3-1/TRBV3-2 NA CASSPQGNNNQPQHF TGTGCCAGCAGCCCACAGGGAAACAACAATCAGCCCCAGCATTTT
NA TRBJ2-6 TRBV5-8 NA CASSRGGGTGANVLTF TGTGCCAGCAGTCGAGGGGGGGGAACTGGGGCCAACGTCCTGACTTTC
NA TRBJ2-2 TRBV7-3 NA CASSSFGGGGELFF TGTGCCAGCAGTTCCTTCGGGGGAGGCGGGGAGCTGTTTTTT
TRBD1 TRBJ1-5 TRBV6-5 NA CASIPRWDSLGPQHF TGTGCCAGCATCCCTCGATGGGACAGCCTTGGGCCCCAGCATTTT
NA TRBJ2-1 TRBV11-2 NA CASSQGEGERWYNEQFF TGTGCCAGCAGCCAAGGAGAGGGAGAGAGGTGGTACAATGAGCAGTTCTTC
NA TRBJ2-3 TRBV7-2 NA CASSLAASTDTQYF TGTGCCAGCAGCTTAGCAGCTAGCACAGATACGCAGTATTTT
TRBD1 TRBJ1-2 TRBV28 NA CASRPTPTGGYGYTF TGTGCCAGCAGACCAACCCCAACAGGGGGTTATGGCTACACCTTC
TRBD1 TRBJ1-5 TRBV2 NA CASSPRKGASNQPQHF TGTGCCAGCAGCCCAAGGAAGGGGGCAAGCAATCAGCCCCAGCATTTT
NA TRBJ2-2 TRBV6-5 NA CASSYVLTGELFF TGTGCCAGCAGTTACGTCCTCACCGGGGAGCTGTTTTTT
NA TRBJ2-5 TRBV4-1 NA CASSRQIDQETQYF TGCGCCAGCAGCAGACAGATAGATCAAGAGACCCAGTACTTC
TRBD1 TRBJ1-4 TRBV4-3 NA CASSQAGGEEKLFF TGCGCCAGCAGCCAAGCAGGGGGCGAGGAAAAACTGTTTTTT
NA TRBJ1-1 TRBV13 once CASTAGSGAFF TGTGCCAGCACGGCGGGGAGCGGGGCTTTCTTT
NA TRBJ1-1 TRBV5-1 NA CASSLTGEPTEAFF TGCGCCAGCAGCTTAACGGGGGAGCCCACTGAAGCTTTCTTT
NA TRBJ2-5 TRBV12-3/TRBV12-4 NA CASSLGGKETQYF TGTGCCAGCAGTTTAGGGGGCAAAGAGACCCAGTACTTC
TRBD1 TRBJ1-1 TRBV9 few CASSAGTGGWTEAFF TGTGCCAGCAGCGCCGGGACAGGGGGCTGGACTGAAGCTTTCTTT
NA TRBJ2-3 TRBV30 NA CAWGRQTDTQYF TGTGCCTGGGGAAGACAGACAGATACGCAGTATTTT
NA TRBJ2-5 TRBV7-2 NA CASSLGPGQETQYF TGTGCCAGCAGCTTAGGGCCAGGACAAGAGACCCAGTACTTC
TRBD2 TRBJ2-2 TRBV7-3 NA CASSPFGGGTGELFF TGTGCCAGCAGCCCGTTTGGGGGAGGGACCGGGGAGCTGTTTTTT
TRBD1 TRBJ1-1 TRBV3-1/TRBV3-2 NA CASSQHRGPVEAFF TGTGCCAGCAGCCAACACAGGGGTCCGGTTGAAGCTTTCTTT
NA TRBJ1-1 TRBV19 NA CASSAQMNTEAFF TGTGCCAGTAGTGCTCAGATGAACACTGAAGCTTTCTTT
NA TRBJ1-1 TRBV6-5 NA CASISGKSQNTEAFF TGTGCCAGCATCTCAGGGAAGTCCCAGAACACTGAAGCTTTCTTT
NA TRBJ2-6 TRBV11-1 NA CASSIQPSGANVLTF TGTGCCAGCAGCATACAGCCCTCTGGGGCCAACGTCCTGACTTTC
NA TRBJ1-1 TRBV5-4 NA CASSFPGSTEAFF TGTGCCAGCAGCTTTCCGGGAAGCACTGAAGCTTTCTTT
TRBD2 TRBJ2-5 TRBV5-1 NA CASRSSSGAQETQYF TGCGCCAGCAGGTCGAGTAGCGGGGCCCAAGAGACCCAGTACTTC